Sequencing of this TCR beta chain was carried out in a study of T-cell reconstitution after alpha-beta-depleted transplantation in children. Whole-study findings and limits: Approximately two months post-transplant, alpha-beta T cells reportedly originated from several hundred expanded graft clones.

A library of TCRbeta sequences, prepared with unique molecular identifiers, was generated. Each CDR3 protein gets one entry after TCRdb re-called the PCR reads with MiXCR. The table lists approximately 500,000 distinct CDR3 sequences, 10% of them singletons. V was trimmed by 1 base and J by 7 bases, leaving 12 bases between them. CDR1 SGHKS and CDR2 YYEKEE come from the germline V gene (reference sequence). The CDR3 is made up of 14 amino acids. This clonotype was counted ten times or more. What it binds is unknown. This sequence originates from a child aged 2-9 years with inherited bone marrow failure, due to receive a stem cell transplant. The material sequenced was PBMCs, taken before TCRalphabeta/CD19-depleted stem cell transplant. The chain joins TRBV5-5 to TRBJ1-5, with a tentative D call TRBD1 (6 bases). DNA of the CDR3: TGTGCCAGCAGCTTGCCCGGCAGGGGACAGCCCCAGCATTTT. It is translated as CASSLPGRGQPQHF.